The clone carrying this TCR beta chain has more than one count but fewer than ten. Its matching antigen is unknown. The length of the CDR3 is 14 residues. V lost 6 bases to trimming and J lost 5 bases, with 14 bases between them. The germline gives CDR1 MDHEN, CDR2 SYDVKM. Here immunoSEQ multiplex PCR was the method, and the copy in TCRdb shows in-frame clones only, minus some. Of roughly 190,000 clones in the sample, about nine tenths were seen once. The data belong to a study of T cell responses to AZD1222 COVID-19 vaccine. Study observations and caveats: Clonal diversity was possibly underestimated; the donors were predominantly white British and more often female.

The sample here was peripheral blood, taken on day 0 of AZD1222 vaccination. This TCR was sampled from an adult in good health. This chain links TRBV28 with TRBJ1-5, with TRBD1 as a possible D gene (5 bases). The CDR3 sequence: CASRGSGPDQPQHF. The CDR3 region has the DNA TGTGCCAGCAGGGGGTCGGGACCAGATCAGCCCCAGCATTTT.